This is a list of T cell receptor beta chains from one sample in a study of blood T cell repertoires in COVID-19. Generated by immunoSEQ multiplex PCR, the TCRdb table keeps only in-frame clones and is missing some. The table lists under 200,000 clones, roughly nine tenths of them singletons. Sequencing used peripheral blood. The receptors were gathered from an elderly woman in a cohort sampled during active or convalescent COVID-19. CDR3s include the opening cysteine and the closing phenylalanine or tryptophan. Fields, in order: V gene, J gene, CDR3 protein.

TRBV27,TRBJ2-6,CASSLRSTGSGANVLTF
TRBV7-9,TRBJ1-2,CASSLGTGNGYTF
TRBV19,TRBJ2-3,CASSTGSSTDTQYF
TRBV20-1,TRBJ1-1,CSASTGGIMNTEAFF
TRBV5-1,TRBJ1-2,CASSFSGTTNYGYTF
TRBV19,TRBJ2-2,CATRNRVNTGELFF
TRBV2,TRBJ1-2,CASSRTGGDSGYTF
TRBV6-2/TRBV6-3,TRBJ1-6,CASSPNPGQEINSPLHF
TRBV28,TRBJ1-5,CASSLVTGLQPQHF
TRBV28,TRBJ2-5,CASSFKGGWQETQYF
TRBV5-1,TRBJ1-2,CASRLELGYGYTF
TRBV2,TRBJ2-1,CASRDPLGASGRESEFF
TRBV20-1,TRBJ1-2,CSASPDESHGYTF
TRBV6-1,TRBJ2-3,CASSESREVRTDTQYF
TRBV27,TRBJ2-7,CASSYRRTGGNEQYF
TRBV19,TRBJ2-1,CASSIPDYYNEQFF
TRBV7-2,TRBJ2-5,CASSLGLARIEETQYF
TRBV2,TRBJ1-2,CASSPGQRGGYTF
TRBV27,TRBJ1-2,CASSPPDRGYYGYTF
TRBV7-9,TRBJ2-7,CASSYRTGTGAHEQYF
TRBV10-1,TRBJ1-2,CASSPNTAGYGYTF
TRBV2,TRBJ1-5,CASSQEHNQPQHF
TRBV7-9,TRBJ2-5,CASSSRDSQETQYF
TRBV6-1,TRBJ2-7,CASSEVGAGYEQYF
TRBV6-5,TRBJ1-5,CASSPSGGGEPQHF
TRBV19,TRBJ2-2,CASRTAGELFF
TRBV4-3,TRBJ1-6,CASSQVGRANSPLHF
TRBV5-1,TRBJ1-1,CASTLWGDDEAFF
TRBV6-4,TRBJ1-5,CASSVQSNQPQHF
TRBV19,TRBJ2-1,CASSGAAARNSDEQFF
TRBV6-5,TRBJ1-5,CASISTGDQPQHF
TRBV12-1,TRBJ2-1,CASSSYRDFPQEGQFF
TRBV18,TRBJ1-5,CASSQDSLYPQHF
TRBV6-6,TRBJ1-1,CASKFSPQAFF
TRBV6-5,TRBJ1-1,CASIQQANTEAFF
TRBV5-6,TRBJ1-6,CASRGAAGQGFGSPLHF
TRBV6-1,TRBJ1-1,CASSEVLGGLEAFF
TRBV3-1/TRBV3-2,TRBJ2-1,CASSHRIGLAGVIAYNEQFF
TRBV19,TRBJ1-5,CASSPTGVQPQHF
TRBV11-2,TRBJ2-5,CASSLAGGQTTQYF
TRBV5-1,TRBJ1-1,CASSLQGATAEAFF
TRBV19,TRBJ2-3,CASRRTSERATDTQYF
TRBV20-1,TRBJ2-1,CSASGGAVYNEQFF
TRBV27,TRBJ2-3,CASSPLPGTQYF
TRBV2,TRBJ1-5,CASSASGQGVNQPQHF
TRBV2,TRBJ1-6,CASSERDRSNSPLHF
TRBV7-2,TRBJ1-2,CASSYTGNYGYTF
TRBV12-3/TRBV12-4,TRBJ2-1,CASSFLSGNEQFF